The T cell receptor beta chain under discussion was sequenced for a study of cytomegalovirus exposure and HLA in healthy donors. TCRdb keeps only in-frame clones here, not all; method: immunoSEQ multiplex PCR. The sample shows 110,000 or so clones, 86% of them seen only once. Study conclusions and caveats: Despite most TCR sequences being rare, some public TCRs occurred in many donors.

A remark on this clone: Its antigen is currently unknown.

Separate from the roughly 700-subject first cohort was the roughly 130-subject validation cohort, to which the donors belonged. This receptor was taken from a young man in good health and CMV-seronegative. Sequencing input: PBMCs.

The CDR3 DNA reads as TGTGCCAGTAGTAGAGGTCAGGGTGGAGGCTACACCTTC. Its protein product is CASSRGQGGGYTF. The chain combines TRBV19 with TRBJ1-2; a possible D gene is TRBD1 (5 bases). The CDR3 has 13 residues. With 4 bases removed from V and 8 bases from J, the gap between germline ends came to 14 bases. The germline gives CDR1 LNHDA, CDR2 SQIVND (reference sequence). Using reference TRBV19 and TRBJ1-2 for the parts outside the CDR3, the full variable domain is DGGITQSPKYLFRKEGQNVTLSCEQNLNHDAMYWYRQDPGQGLRLIYYSQIVNDFQKGDIAEGYSVSREKKESFPLTVTSAQKNPTAFYLCASSRGQGGGYTFGSGTRLTVV.